This TCR beta chain was found in a study of blood T cells in healthy people across ages. Overall study findings and caveats: It was the long-lived donors that had more naive CD4+ cells and higher diversity than aged donors.

On this clonotype: Its antigen is unidentified.

Through a sample-barcoded 5' primer and a J-beta primer mix, a second PCR was run for roughly 6 to 11 cycles. A template-switch adaptor with 12 random nucleotides tagged each cDNA molecule. In TCRdb, the 5' RACE reads were re-called with MiXCR into one record per CDR3 protein. The table has roughly 800,000 distinct CDR3 sequences, 58% seen once. V shed 0 bases and J shed 5 bases, with 11 bases lying between them. The CDR3 has 15 residues. Germline V CDR1 and CDR2: LGHNA, YSLEER. Aged roughly 6 to 90, donors were systemically healthy Caucasians from Russia. This TCR came from a man aged 25 to 45 in good health. The J gene is TRBJ1-5, the V gene TRBV4-3; D might be TRBD1 (6 bases). The sequencing input was blood. CDR3 DNA sequence: TGCGCCAGCAGCCAAGACTCCGGGGGCGATCAGCCCCAGCATTTT. Encoded protein: CASSQDSGGDQPQHF.